This T cell receptor (beta chain) was retrieved from a study of vaccination effects on CD4 cells after COVID-19. CDR1 is KGHSH and CDR2 is LQKENI in the germline V gene. Trimming left V 7 bases short and J 5 bases short, with 14 bases between. This CDR3 is 14 amino acids long. Concerning this clone itself: Its antigen remains unknown.

Subsequent to a culture period of approximately 11 days, CD4+ T cells were isolated. Sequenced by immunoSEQ multiplex PCR; TCRdb stores in-frame clones only, minus some. The sample carries about 64,000 clones, 72% recorded once. Sequencing was performed on CD4+ T cells from PBMCs cultured without peptide, taken before COVID-19 vaccination. The sequence came from a human donor who had a prior SARS-CoV-2 infection. The chain uses TRBV18 and TRBJ2-2; D gene uncertain. The CDR3 sequence: CASFRVHGTGELFF. The CDR3 DNA is TGTGCCAGCTTCCGGGTGCATGGTACCGGGGAGCTGTTTTTT.